A selection of T cell receptor beta chains follows, all from one sample in a study of shared clonotypes between healthy human individuals. Clones were sequenced by immunoSEQ multiplex PCR, and TCRdb holds only the in-frame ones, with some missing. The sample lists 100,000 or so clones, around 47% seen once, with more than 13% in the top ten. Sequenced: PBMCs. These TCRs come from a woman aged 40-49 years in good health. Some clones in this sample may be carry-over from other donors' samples. Each CDR3 is given with its conserved first and last residue. Each record gives: V gene, D gene, clone size, J gene, CDR3 DNA, CDR3 protein. D genes are given only for firm matches. Rows may omit the clone size; those that give it use once, few, many or a size class.

TRBV4-3,.,.,TRBJ1-1,TGCGCCAGCAGCCAAGAACCCGGGGTTGTTCATACTGAAGCTTTCTTT,CASSQEPGVVHTEAFF
TRBV30,.,once,TRBJ1-5,TGTGCCTGGAGGCAGGACAGCAATCAGCCCCAGCATTTT,CAWRQDSNQPQHF
TRBV27,.,few,TRBJ1-5,TGTGCCAGCGGCCCCCGAGGGGGGGCGGACCAGCCCCAGCATTTT,CASGPRGGADQPQHF
TRBV28,TRBD2,.,TRBJ2-7,TGTGCCAGCAGCGCCCTTCCAGGGGGCTCTAGGGGACTAGCGAGCTACGAGCAGTACTTC,CASSALPGGSRGLASYEQYF
TRBV29-1,.,.,TRBJ1-4,TGCAGCGTTGAAGACAGGGCCGGCGAAAAACTGTTTTTT,CSVEDRAGEKLFF
TRBV5-6,.,few,TRBJ2-7,TGTGCCAGTAGCTTGGCTGGGGGCAACGAGCAGTACTTC,CASSLAGGNEQYF
TRBV6-4,TRBD2,.,TRBJ2-1,TGTGCCAGCAGCGTCCTAGCGGTGAGCTCCTACAATGAGCAGTTCTTC,CASSVLAVSSYNEQFF
TRBV28,.,few,TRBJ2-5,TGTGCCAGCAGTTTTCAGGCCGGGCAGACCCAGTACTTC,CASSFQAGQTQYF
TRBV5-1,.,.,TRBJ1-2,TGCGCCAGCAGCTTGGCAGGTGCGGGGGAATATGGCTACACCTTC,CASSLAGAGEYGYTF
TRBV30,TRBD2,.,TRBJ2-1,TGTGCCTGGAGTGTTCGGACTAGCGGGGATTACAATGAGCAGTTCTTC,CAWSVRTSGDYNEQFF
TRBV9,.,.,TRBJ2-3,TGTGCCAGCAGCGTTTCCGGACAGCGCTCCACAGATACGCAGTATTTT,CASSVSGQRSTDTQYF
TRBV18,.,.,TRBJ1-1,TGTGCCAGCTCTCCGACAGAGAACACTGAAGCTTTCTTT,CASSPTENTEAFF
TRBV5-6,TRBD1,many,TRBJ2-1,TGTGCCAGCAGCTTGGGGACAGGGTGGTCGAATGAGCAGTTCTTC,CASSLGTGWSNEQFF
TRBV7-9,.,.,TRBJ1-1,TGTGCCAGCAGCTTCGGGGCGAACACTGAAGCTTTCTTT,CASSFGANTEAFF
TRBV7-9,.,many,TRBJ1-1,TGTGCCAGCAGCCCGGGACCTAGGAACACTGAAGCTTTCTTT,CASSPGPRNTEAFF
TRBV29-1,TRBD2,many,TRBJ2-5,TGCAGCGTCAGCGGCGGGACTAGCGGGAGGGCCCGAGAGACCCAGTACTTC,CSVSGGTSGRARETQYF
TRBV9,.,.,TRBJ2-7,TGTGCCAGCAGCGTACTCGGGTCGGGCCAGGTCGAGCAGTACTTC,CASSVLGSGQVEQYF